The subject of this entry is one T cell receptor (beta chain). The V gene's germline CDR1 is MNHEY and CDR2 SVGAGI. This CDR3 has 15 residues. V was trimmed by 2 bases and J by 3 bases, leaving 11 bases between them. The data are from a study of blood T cell repertoires in COVID-19. The wider study: The United States, Italy and Spain were the sources of the acute and convalescent COVID-19 samples. The analysed material was cDNA or gDNA that came from T cells, B-cell-depleted T cells, or PBMCs.

Authors' analysis steps: Estimation of nucleated cell counts relied on the amplification of reference gene primers. The protocol was immunoSEQ multiplex PCR, while the TCRdb copy is restricted to in-frame clones and leaves out a portion. From that table come the V and J calls and clone size; the DNA was used to work out D and trimming. Of some 200,000 clones listed, around 84% are singletons. The TCR originated in a man in his fifties with acute or convalescent COVID-19. The sequenced material came from peripheral blood. The chain recombines TRBV6-5 with TRBJ1-5; D is undetermined. DNA for the CDR3: TGTGCCAGCAGTTACCGTTCGGGGAACAATCAGCCCCAGCATTTT. This gives the protein CASSYRSGNNQPQHF.